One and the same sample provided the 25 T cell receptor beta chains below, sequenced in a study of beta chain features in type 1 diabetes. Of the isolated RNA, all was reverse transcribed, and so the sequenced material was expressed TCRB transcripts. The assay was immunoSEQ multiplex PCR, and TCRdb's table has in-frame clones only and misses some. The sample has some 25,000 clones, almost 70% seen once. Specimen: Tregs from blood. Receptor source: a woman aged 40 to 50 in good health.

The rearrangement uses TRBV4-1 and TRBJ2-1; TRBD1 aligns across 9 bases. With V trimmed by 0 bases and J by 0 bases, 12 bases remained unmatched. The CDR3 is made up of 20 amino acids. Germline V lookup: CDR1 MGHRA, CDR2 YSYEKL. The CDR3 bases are TGCGCCAGCAGCCAAGAATCTCCCTTAAGGGGACAGGGCTCCTACAATGAGCAGTTCTTC. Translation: CASSQESPLRGQGSYNEQFF.

Written as DNA, the CDR3 is TGTGCCAGCTCACAGGGACAGGACTATCAGCCCCAGCATTTT. Residues: CASSQGQDYQPQHF. The rearrangement links TRBV18 to TRBJ1-5; 8 nucleotides align to TRBD1. Trimming cost V 4 bases and J 5 bases; bases outside gene matches: 4. CDR1 and CDR2 from the germline V gene are KGHSH and LQKENI. The length of the CDR3 is 14 residues.

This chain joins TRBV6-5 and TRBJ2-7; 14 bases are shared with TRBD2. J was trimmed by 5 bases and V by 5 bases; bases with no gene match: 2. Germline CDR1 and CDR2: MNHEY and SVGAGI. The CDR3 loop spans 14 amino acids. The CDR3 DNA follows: TGTGCCAGCAGTACGACTAGCGGGGGGGACGAGCAGTACTTC. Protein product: CASSTTSGGDEQYF.

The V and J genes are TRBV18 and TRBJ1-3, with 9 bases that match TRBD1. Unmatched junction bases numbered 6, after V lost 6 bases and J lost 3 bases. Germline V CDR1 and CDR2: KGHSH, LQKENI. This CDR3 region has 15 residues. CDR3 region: CASSSQGAYGNTIYF. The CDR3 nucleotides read TGTGCCAGCTCTTCACAGGGGGCATATGGAAACACCATATATTTT. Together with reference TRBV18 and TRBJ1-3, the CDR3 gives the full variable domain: NAGVMQNPRHLVRRRGQEARLRCSPMKGHSHVYWYRQLPEEGLKFMVYLQKENIIDESGMPKERFSAEFPKEGPSILRIQQVVRGDSAAYFCASSSQGAYGNTIYFGEGSWLTVV.

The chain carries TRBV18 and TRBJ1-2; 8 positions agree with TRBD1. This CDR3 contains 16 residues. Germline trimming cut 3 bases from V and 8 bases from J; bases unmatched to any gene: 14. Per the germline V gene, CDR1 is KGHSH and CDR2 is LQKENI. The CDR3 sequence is CASSPPDRGRGLGYTF. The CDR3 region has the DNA TGTGCCAGCTCACCCCCCGACAGGGGTCGAGGTCTCGGCTACACCTTC. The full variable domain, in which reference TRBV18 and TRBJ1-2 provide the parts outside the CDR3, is NAGVMQNPRHLVRRRGQEARLRCSPMKGHSHVYWYRQLPEEGLKFMVYLQKENIIDESGMPKERFSAEFPKEGPSILRIQQVVRGDSAAYFCASSPPDRGRGLGYTFGSGTRLTVV.

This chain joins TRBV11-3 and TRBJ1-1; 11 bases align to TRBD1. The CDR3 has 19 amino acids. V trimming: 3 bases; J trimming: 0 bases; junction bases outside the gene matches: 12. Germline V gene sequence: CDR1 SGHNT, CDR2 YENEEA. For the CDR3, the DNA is TGTGCCAGCAGCTTTGCAGGACAGGGGGCCGAACGTATGAACACTGAAGCTTTCTTT. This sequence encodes CASSFAGQGAERMNTEAFF.

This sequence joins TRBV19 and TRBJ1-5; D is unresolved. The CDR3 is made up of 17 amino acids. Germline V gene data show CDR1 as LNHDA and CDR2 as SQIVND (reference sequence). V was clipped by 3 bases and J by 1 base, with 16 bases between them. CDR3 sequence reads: CASSIRRVELSNQPQHF. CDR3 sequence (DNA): TGTGCCAGTAGTATTCGGAGAGTTGAACTAAGCAATCAGCCCCAGCATTTT.

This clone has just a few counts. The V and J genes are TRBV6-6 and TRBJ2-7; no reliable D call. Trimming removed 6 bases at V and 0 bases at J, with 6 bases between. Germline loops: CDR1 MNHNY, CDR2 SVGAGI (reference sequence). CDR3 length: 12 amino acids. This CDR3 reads CASSLSSYEQYF. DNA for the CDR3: TGTGCCAGCAGCCTAAGCTCCTACGAGCAGTACTTC.

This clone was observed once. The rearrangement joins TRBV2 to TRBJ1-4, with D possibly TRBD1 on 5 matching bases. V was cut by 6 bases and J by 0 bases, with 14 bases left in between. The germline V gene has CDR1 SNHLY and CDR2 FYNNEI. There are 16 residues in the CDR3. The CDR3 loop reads CASRRTPDATNEKLFF. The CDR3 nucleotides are TGTGCCAGCAGGCGGACACCTGATGCAACTAATGAAAAACTGTTTTTT.

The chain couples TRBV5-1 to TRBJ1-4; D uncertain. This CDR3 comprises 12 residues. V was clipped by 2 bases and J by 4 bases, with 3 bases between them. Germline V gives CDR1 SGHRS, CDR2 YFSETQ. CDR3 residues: CASSFGNEKLFF. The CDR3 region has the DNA TGCGCCAGCAGCTTCGGTAATGAAAAACTGTTTTTT.

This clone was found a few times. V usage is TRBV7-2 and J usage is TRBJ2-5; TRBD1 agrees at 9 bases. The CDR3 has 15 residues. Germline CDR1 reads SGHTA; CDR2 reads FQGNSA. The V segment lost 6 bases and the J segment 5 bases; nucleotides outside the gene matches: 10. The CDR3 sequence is CASRFGQGFFETQYF. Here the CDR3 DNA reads TGTGCCAGCAGGTTTGGACAGGGGTTTTTCGAGACCCAGTACTTC.

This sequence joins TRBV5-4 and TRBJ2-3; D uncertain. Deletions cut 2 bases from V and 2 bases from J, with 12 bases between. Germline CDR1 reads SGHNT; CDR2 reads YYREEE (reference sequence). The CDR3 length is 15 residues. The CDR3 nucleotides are TGTGCCAGCAGCTTCCCCGGTGTAAACACAGATACGCAGTATTTT. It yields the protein CASSFPGVNTDTQYF.

The CDR3 DNA sequence: TGTGCCAGCAGTTCGAGTGCCTATAATTCACCCCTCCACTTT. Amino acids: CASSSSAYNSPLHF. The chain uses TRBV6-5 and TRBJ1-6; D gene uncertain. The CDR3 sequence is 14 residues long. Germline assignment: CDR1 MNHEY and CDR2 SVGAGI. Between the trimmed V and J ends, which lost 4 bases and 2 bases, there was a span of 6 bases.

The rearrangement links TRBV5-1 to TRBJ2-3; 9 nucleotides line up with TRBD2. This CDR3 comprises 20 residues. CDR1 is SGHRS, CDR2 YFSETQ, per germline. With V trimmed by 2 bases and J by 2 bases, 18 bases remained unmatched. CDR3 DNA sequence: TGCGCCAGCAGCTTCAGTTTGCGGGGGGGGGCTTCGCGGGCCACAGATACGCAGTATTTT. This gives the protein CASSFSLRGGASRATDTQYF.

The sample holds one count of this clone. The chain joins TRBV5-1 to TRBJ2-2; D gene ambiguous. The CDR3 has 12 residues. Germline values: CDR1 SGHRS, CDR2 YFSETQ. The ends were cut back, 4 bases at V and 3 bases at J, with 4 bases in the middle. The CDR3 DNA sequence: TGCGCCAGCAGCCTTTACACCGGGGAGCTGTTTTTT. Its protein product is CASSLYTGELFF.

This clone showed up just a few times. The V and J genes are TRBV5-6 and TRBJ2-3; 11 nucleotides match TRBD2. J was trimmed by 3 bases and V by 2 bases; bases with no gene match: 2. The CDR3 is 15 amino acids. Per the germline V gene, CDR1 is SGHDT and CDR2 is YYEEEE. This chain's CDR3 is CASSLGTSGTDTQYF. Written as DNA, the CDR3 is TGTGCCAGCAGCTTAGGGACTAGCGGAACAGATACGCAGTATTTT.

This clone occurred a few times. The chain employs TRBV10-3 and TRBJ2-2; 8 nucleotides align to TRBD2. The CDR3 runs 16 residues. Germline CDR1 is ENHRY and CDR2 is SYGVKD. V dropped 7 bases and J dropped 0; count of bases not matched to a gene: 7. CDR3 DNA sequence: TGTGCCATCAAGGTGACTAGCGACTCGAACACCGGGGAGCTGTTTTTT. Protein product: CAIKVTSDSNTGELFF.

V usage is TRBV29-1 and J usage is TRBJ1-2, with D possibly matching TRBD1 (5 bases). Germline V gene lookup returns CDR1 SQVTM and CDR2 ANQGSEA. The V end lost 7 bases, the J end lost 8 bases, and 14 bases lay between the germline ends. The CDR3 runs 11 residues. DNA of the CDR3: TGCAGCGGTTCAGGGCTGCGAGGCTACACCTTC. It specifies CSGSGLRGYTF.

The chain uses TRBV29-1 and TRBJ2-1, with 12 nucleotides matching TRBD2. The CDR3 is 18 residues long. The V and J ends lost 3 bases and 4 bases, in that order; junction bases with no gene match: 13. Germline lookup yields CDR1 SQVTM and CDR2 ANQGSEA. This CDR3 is CSVDPSGGALSGYNEQFF. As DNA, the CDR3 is TGCAGCGTTGATCCTAGCGGGGGGGCCCTTAGTGGGTACAATGAGCAGTTCTTC.

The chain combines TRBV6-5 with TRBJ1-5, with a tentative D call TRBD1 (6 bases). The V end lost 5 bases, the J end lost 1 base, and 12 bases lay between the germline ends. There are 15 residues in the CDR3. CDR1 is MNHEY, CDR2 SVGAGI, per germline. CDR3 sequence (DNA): TGTGCCAGCAGTCAAGGGGGGGGAAGCAATCAGCCCCAGCATTTT. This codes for CASSQGGGSNQPQHF.

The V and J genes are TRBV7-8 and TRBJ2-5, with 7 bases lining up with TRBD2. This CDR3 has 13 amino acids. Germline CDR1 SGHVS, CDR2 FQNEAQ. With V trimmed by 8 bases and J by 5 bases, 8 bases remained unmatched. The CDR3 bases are TGTGCCAGCGGGCTTTCGCGGGGGGAGACCCAGTACTTC. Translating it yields CASGLSRGETQYF.

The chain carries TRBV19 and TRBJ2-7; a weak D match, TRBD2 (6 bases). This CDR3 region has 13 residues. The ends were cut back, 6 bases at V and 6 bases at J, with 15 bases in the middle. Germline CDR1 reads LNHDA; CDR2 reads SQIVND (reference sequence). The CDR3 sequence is CASRSRVAVEQYF. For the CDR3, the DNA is TGTGCCAGTAGATCCCGGGTAGCGGTCGAGCAGTACTTC.

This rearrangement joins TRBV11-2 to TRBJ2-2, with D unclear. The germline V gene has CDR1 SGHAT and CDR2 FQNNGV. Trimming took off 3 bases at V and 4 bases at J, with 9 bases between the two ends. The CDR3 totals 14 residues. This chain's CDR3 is CASSFAWATGELFF. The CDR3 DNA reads TGTGCCAGCAGCTTTGCTTGGGCCACCGGGGAGCTGTTTTTT.

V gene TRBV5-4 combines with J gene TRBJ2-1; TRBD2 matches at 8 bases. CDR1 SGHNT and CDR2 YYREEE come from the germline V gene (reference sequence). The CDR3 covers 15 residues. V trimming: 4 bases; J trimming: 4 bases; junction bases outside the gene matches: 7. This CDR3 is CASSPLGLGYNEQFF. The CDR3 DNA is TGTGCCAGCAGCCCGCTGGGACTAGGTTACAATGAGCAGTTCTTC.

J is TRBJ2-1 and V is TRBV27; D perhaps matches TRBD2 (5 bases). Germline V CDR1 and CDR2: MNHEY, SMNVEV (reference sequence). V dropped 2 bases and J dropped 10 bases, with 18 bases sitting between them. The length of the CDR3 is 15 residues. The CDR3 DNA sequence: TGTGCCAGCAGTTTAAGCAGTGTGGGAGCCCGGGAGCAGTTCTTC. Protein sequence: CASSLSSVGAREQFF.